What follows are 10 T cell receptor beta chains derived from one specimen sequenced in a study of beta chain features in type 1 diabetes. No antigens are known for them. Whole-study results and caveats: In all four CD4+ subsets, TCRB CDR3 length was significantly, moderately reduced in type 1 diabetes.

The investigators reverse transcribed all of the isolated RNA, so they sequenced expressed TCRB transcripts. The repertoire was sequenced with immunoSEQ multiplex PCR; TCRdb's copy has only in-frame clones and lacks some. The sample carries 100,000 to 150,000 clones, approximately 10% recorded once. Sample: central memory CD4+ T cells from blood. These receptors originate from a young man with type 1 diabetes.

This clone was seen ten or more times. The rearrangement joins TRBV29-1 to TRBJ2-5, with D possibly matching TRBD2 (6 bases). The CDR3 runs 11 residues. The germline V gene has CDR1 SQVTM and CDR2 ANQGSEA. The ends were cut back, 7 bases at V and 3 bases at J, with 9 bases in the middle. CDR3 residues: CSGGAEETQYF. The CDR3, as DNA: TGCAGCGGCGGGGCCGAAGAGACCCAGTACTTC.

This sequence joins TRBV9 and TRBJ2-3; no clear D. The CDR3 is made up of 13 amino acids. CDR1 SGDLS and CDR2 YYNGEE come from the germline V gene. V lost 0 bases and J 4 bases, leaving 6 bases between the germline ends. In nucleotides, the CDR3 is TGTGCCAGCAGCGTAGGAGTCGCAGATACGCAGTATTTT. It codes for CASSVGVADTQYF.

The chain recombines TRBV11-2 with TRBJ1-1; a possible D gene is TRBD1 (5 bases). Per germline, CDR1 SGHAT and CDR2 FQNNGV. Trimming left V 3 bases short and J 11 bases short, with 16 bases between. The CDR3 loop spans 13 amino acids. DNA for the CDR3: TGTGCCAGCAGCTTGAGTCCCAGGGATCCTGCTTTCTTT. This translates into CASSLSPRDPAFF.

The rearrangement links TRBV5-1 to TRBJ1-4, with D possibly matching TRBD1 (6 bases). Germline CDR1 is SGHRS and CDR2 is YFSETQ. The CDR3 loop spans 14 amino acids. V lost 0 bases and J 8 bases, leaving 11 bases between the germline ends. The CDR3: CASSLVRGSEKLFF. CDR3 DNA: TGCGCCAGCAGCTTGGTGAGGGGGAGCGAAAAACTGTTTTTT.

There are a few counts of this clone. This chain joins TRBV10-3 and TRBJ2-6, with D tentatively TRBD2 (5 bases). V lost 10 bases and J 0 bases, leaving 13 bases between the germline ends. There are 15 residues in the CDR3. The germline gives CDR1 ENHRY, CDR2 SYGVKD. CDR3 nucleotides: TGTGCCACCAGCGGCTGGAGCTCTGGGGCCAACGTCCTGACTTTC. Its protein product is CATSGWSSGANVLTF.

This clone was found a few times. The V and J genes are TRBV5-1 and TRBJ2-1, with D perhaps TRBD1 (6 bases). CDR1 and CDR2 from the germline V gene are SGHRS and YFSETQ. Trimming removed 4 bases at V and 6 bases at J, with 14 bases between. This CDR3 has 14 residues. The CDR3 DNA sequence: TGCGCCAGCAGCGCGACGGGACAAAGCAATGAGCAGTTCTTC. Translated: CASSATGQSNEQFF.

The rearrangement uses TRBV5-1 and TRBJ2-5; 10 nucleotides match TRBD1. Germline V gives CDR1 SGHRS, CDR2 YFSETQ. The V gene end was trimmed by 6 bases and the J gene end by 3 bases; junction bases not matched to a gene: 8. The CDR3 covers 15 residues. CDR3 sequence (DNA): TGCGCCAGCACCCCCCTAGGGACAGGGGAAGAGACCCAGTACTTC. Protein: CASTPLGTGEETQYF.

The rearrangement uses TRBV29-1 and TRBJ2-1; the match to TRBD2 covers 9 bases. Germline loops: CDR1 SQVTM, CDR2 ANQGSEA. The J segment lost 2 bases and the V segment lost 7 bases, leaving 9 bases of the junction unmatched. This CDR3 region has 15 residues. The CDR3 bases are TGCAGCGGTCGGGGGAGCGGGGGGACCTACAATGAGCAGTTCTTC. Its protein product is CSGRGSGGTYNEQFF.

CDR3 nucleotide sequence: TGTGCCAGCAGCGAAATACAGGGGTCACCCCTCCACTTT. Its protein is CASSEIQGSPLHF. The chain carries TRBV9 and TRBJ1-6; the match to TRBD1 covers 7 bases. The trim removed 3 bases at V and 10 bases at J, leaving 4 bases unmatched. The germline V gene encodes CDR1 SGDLS and CDR2 YYNGEE. CDR3 length equals 13 residues.

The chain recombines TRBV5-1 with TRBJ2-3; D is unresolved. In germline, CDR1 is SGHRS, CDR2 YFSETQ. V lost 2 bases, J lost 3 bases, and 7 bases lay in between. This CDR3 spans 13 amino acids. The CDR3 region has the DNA TGCGCCAGCAGCTTTTTTACAACAGATACGCAGTATTTT. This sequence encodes CASSFFTTDTQYF.